These 15 T cell receptor beta chains came from one sample sequenced in a study of cytomegalovirus exposure and HLA in healthy donors. A multiplex PCR was run with 60 Vbeta primers and 13 Jbeta primers. Assay: immunoSEQ multiplex PCR; the TCRdb copy retains only in-frame clones and omits some. Its table records 90,000 to 150,000 clones. Sequenced sample: PBMCs. The origin of the receptors is a man between 18 and 29 years old in good health and CMV-seronegative.

The chain recombines TRBV5-1 with TRBJ1-1; possibly TRBD1 for D (6 bases). Germline V gene data show CDR1 as SGHRS and CDR2 as YFSETQ. The V gene lost 1 base and the J gene lost 0 bases, with 10 bases spanning the gap. CDR3 length: 15 amino acids. The CDR3 sequence: CASSLTGKMNTEAFF. The CDR3 DNA follows: TGCGCCAGCAGCTTGACAGGGAAGATGAACACTGAAGCTTTCTTT. Complete variable domain (other parts from reference TRBV5-1 and TRBJ1-1): KAGVTQTPRYLIKTRGQQVTLSCSPISGHRSVSWYQQTPGQGLQFLFEYFSETQRNKGNFPGRFSGRQFSNSRSEMNVSTLELGDSALYLCASSLTGKMNTEAFFGQGTRLTVV.

The chain couples TRBV23-1 to TRBJ1-6; TRBD1 might be the D (6 bases). TRBV23-1 is an ORF, with its function uncertain. The CDR3 runs to 16 residues. V lost 2 bases to trimming and J lost 8 bases, with 16 bases between them. The CDR3 sequence is CASSQHPGVRDSPLHF. The CDR3 DNA reads TGCGCCAGCAGTCAACACCCAGGGGTAAGGGATTCACCCCTCCACTTT.

The chain couples TRBV6-6 to TRBJ2-1, with TRBD2 matching 7 bases. The CDR3 length is 12 residues. From germline, CDR1 is MNHNY and CDR2 SVGAGI (reference sequence). Trimming cost V 5 bases and J 10 bases; bases outside gene matches: 5. CDR3 loop: CASSRWGGEQFF. In nucleotides, the CDR3 is TGTGCCAGCAGTCGGTGGGGGGGGGAGCAGTTCTTC.

The V call is TRBV11-1, the J call TRBJ1-1; TRBD1 is a possible D gene (5 bases). CDR3 size: 16 residues. Trimming removed 5 bases at V and 7 bases at J, with 23 bases between. From germline, CDR1 is SGHAT and CDR2 FQDESV (reference sequence). CDR3 sequence (DNA): TGTGCCAGCAGCCATCCAGACGGGAGGGGAAAACTTGAAGCTTTCTTT. It codes for CASSHPDGRGKLEAFF.

J is TRBJ2-7 and V is TRBV23-1; possibly TRBD2 for D (7 bases). TRBV23-1 is an open reading frame, and its role is uncertain. Trimming took 2 bases from V and 6 from J, leaving 17 bases between them. The CDR3 is 15 residues long. The CDR3 region is CASSQNRDYLREQYF. The CDR3 region has the DNA TGCGCCAGCAGTCAAAACAGGGACTACCTCCGCGAGCAGTACTTC.

V gene TRBV28 combines with J gene TRBJ2-3; 7 nucleotides match TRBD1. V gave up 6 bases and J gave up 9 bases; unmatched junction bases: 6. Germline lookup yields CDR1 MDHEN and CDR2 SYDVKM. The CDR3 contains 12 residues. CDR3 protein: CASRGTVYTQYF. The CDR3 DNA is TGTGCCAGCAGGGGGACAGTCTACACGCAGTATTTT.

The chain uses TRBV6-1 and TRBJ2-2; D might be TRBD2 (6 bases). Germline assignment: CDR1 MNHNS and CDR2 SASEGT. This CDR3 has 14 amino acids. V was trimmed by 7 bases and J by 6 bases, leaving 15 bases between them. CDR3 DNA: TGTGCCAGCACGATGAGGGAGGAGGCCGGGGAGCTGTTTTTT. This gives the protein CASTMREEAGELFF.

The rearrangement joins TRBV7-9 to TRBJ1-2; 8 nucleotides match TRBD1. Germline V CDR1 and CDR2: SEHNR, FQNEAQ (reference sequence). CDR3 size: 17 residues. The J segment lost 2 bases and the V segment lost 1 base, leaving 9 bases of the junction unmatched. The chain's CDR3 is CASSLGGQGARNYGYTF. As DNA, the CDR3 is TGTGCCAGCAGCTTAGGGGGTCAGGGGGCCAGGAACTATGGCTACACCTTC.

The V gene is TRBV9, the J gene TRBJ1-3; D is ambiguous. Deletions cut 3 bases from V and 5 bases from J, with 15 bases between. The CDR3 runs to 15 residues. Germline lookup yields CDR1 SGDLS and CDR2 YYNGEE. CDR3 bases: TGTGCCAGCAGCGCCCACCCCCTACCAAGAAACACCATATATTTT. Translated, it gives CASSAHPLPRNTIYF.

The chain uses TRBV15 and TRBJ2-3; TRBD2 might be the D (5 bases). The V gene lost 1 base and the J gene lost 6 bases, with 11 bases spanning the gap. Germline CDR1 and CDR2: LNHNV and YYDKDF (reference sequence). The CDR3 is 14 amino acids. CDR3 amino acids: CATSRVSSGDTQYF. The CDR3 DNA sequence: TGTGCCACCAGCAGAGTGAGTTCGGGGGATACGCAGTATTTT.

This rearrangement joins TRBV11-3 to TRBJ2-3; TRBD1 is a possible D gene (6 bases). V gave up 5 bases and J gave up 4 bases, with 16 bases separating them. The germline V gene has CDR1 SGHNT and CDR2 YENEEA. The CDR3 runs to 15 residues. The CDR3 coding sequence is TGTGCCAGCAGCCGAGGGGCAGGGGATGCAGATACGCAGTATTTT. It is translated as CASSRGAGDADTQYF.

J is TRBJ1-2 and V is TRBV7-9, with D tentatively TRBD1 (5 bases). The V and J ends lost 3 bases and 9 bases respectively, with 14 bases between them. Per germline, CDR1 SEHNR and CDR2 FQNEAQ (reference sequence). The CDR3 consists of 13 residues. The CDR3 DNA reads as TGTGCCAGCAGCTTCGAAGAGAGACAGAGCTACACCTTC. Translating gives CASSFEERQSYTF. Looking up the rest from reference TRBV7-9 and TRBJ1-2 gives the full variable domain: DTGVSQNPRHKITKRGQNVTFRCDPISEHNRLYWYRQTLGQGPEFLTYFQNEAQLEKSRLLSDRFSAERPKGSFSTLEIQRTEQGDSAMYLCASSFEERQSYTFGSGTRLTVV.

For the CDR3, the DNA is TGTGCCAGCAGCCCTTTGGGACTAGACTTCTACAATGAGCAGTTCTTC. Protein: CASSPLGLDFYNEQFF. The chain combines TRBV9 with TRBJ2-1; 8 nucleotides agree with TRBD2. The CDR3 loop spans 16 amino acids. Trimming took 4 bases from V and 3 from J; bases not matched to a gene: 9. Per germline, CDR1 SGDLS and CDR2 YYNGEE. The full variable domain, completed using reference TRBV9 and TRBJ2-1, is DSGVTQTPKHLITATGQRVTLRCSPRSGDLSVYWYQQSLDQGLQFLIQYYNGEERAKGNILERFSAQQFPDLHSELNLSSLELGDSALYFCASSPLGLDFYNEQFFGPGTRLTVL.

The chain recombines TRBV18 with TRBJ2-3; D is ambiguous. V was pared by 2 bases and J by 2 bases, with 11 bases between. The CDR3 contains 15 residues. In germline, CDR1 is KGHSH, CDR2 LQKENI. CDR3 DNA sequence: TGTGCCAGCTCACCAGTGGGCAGTTACACAGATACGCAGTATTTT. Translated, it gives CASSPVGSYTDTQYF.

This chain uses TRBV9 with TRBJ2-1; 8 bases fit TRBD2. After removal of 5 bases from V and 1 base from J, the junction contained 8 bases not matched to a gene. CDR1 and CDR2 from the germline V gene are SGDLS and YYNGEE. The CDR3 runs 16 residues. The CDR3 spells CASSGGSGRSYNEQFF. The CDR3 DNA sequence: TGTGCCAGCAGTGGGGGGAGCGGGAGATCCTACAATGAGCAGTTCTTC.